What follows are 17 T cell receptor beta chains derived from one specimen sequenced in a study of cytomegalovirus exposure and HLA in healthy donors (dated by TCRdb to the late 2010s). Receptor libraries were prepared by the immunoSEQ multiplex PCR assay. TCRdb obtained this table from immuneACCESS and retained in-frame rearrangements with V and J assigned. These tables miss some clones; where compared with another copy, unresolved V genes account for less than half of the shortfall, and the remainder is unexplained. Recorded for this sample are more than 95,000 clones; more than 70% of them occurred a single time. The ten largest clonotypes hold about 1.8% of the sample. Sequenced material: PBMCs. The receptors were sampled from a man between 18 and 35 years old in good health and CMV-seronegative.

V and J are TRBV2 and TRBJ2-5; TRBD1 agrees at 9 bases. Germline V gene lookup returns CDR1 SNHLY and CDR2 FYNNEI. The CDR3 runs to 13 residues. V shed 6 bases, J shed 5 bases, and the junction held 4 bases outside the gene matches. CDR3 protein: CASRRDRAETQYF. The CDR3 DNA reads TGTGCCAGCAGACGGGACAGGGCTGAGACCCAGTACTTC.

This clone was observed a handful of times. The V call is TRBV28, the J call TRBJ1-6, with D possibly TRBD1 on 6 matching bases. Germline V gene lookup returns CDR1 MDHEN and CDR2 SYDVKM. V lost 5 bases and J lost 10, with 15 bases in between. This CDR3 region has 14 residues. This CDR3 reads CASSLQGNGSPLHF. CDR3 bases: TGTGCCAGCAGTCTACAGGGTAACGGATCACCCCTCCACTTT.

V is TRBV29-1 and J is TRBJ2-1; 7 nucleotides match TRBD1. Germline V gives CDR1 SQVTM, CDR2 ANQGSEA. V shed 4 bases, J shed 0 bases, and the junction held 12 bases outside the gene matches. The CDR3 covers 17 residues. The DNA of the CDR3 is TGCAGCGTTGTCTTGTCGGGACAGAAGAGCTCCTACAATGAGCAGTTCTTC. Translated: CSVVLSGQKSSYNEQFF.

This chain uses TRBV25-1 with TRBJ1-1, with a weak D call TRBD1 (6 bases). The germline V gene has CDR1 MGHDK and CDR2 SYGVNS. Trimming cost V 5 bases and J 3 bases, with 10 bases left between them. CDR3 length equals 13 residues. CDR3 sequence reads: CASSLQGYTEAFF. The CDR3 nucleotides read TGTGCCAGCAGTTTACAGGGCTACACTGAAGCTTTCTTT.

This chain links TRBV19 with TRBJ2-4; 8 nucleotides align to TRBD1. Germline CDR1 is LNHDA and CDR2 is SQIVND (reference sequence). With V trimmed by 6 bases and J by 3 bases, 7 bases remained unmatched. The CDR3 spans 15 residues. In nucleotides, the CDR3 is TGTGCCAGTAGCCGACCCGGACAGGGCAAAAACATTCAGTACTTC. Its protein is CASSRPGQGKNIQYF.

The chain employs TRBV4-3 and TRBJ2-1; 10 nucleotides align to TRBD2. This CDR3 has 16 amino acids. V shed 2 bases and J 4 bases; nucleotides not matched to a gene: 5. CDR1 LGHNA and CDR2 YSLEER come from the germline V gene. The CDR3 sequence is CASSQSGLAIYNEQFF. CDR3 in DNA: TGCGCCAGCAGCCAATCGGGACTAGCGATATACAATGAGCAGTTCTTC.

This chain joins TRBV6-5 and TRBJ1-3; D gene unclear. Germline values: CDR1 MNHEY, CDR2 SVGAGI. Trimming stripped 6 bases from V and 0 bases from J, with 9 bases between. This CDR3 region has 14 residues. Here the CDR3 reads CASSDYSSGNTIYF. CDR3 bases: TGTGCCAGCAGCGACTACAGCTCTGGAAACACCATATATTTT.

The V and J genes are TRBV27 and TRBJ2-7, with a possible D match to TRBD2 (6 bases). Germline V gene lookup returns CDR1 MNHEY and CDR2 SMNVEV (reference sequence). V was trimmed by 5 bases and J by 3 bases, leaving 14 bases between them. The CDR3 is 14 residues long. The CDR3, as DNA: TGTGCCAGCAGTCACTTAAGGGACTTCTACGAGCAGTACTTC. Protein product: CASSHLRDFYEQYF.

CDR3 protein: CASSADFAADTQYF. CDR3 coding DNA: TGTGCCAGCAGCGCGGACTTCGCTGCAGATACGCAGTATTTT. V and J are TRBV11-2 and TRBJ2-3, with D maybe TRBD2 (5 bases). This CDR3 is built from 14 residues. CDR1 and CDR2 (germline): SGHAT, FQNNGV. The V end was cut by 5 bases, the J end by 4 bases, with 13 bases between.

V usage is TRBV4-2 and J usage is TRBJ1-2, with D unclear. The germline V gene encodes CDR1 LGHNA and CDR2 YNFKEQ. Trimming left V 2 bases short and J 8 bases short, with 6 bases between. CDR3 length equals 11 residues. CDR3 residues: CASSQTQGYTF. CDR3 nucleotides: TGTGCCAGCAGCCAAACGCAGGGCTACACCTTC.

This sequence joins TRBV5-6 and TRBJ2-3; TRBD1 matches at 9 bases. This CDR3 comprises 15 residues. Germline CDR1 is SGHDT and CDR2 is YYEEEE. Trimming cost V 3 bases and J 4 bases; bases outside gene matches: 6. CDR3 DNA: TGTGCCAGCAGCTCGGACAGGGGCGGAGCAGATACGCAGTATTTT. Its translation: CASSSDRGGADTQYF. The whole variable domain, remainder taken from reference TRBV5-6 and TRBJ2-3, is DAGVTQSPTHLIKTRGQQVTLRCSPKSGHDTVSWYQQALGQGPQFIFQYYEEEERQRGNFPDRFSGHQFPNYSSELNVNALLLGDSALYLCASSSDRGGADTQYFGPGTRLTVL.

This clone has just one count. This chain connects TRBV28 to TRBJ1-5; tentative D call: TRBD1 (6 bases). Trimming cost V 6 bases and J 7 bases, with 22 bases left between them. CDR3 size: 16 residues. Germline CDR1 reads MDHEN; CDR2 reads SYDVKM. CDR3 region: CASRDSRQALIQPQHF. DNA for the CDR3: TGTGCCAGCAGGGATTCCCGACAGGCGCTTATCCAGCCCCAGCATTTT.

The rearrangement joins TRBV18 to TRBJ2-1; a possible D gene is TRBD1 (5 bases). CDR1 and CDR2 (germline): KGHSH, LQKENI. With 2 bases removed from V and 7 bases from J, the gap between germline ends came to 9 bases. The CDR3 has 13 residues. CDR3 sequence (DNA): TGTGCCAGCTCACCAAGGGGCCTGAATGAGCAGTTCTTC. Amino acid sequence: CASSPRGLNEQFF.

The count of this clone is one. CDR3 in amino acids: CSVESRLEGYTF. The CDR3 bases are TGCAGCGTTGAATCTAGGTTGGAAGGCTACACCTTC. J is TRBJ1-2 and V is TRBV29-1, with D uncertain. Trimming left V 2 bases short and J 8 bases short, with 12 bases between. CDR1 and CDR2 from the germline V gene are SQVTM and ANQGSEA. The CDR3 length is 12 residues.

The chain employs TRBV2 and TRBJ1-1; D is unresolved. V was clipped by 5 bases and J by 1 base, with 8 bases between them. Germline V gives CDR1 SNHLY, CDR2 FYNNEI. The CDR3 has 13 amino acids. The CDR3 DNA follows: TGTGCCAGCAGTCCTACAGCGAACACTGAAGCTTTCTTT. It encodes CASSPTANTEAFF.

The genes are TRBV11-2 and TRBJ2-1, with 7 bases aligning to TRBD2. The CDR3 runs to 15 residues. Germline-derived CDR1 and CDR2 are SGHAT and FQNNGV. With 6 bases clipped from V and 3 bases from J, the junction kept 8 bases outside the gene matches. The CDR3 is CASRPVGGDYNEQFF. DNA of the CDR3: TGTGCCAGCAGACCTGTGGGGGGGGACTACAATGAGCAGTTCTTC. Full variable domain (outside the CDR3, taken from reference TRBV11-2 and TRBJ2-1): EAGVAQSPRYKIIEKRQSVAFWCNPISGHATLYWYQQILGQGPKLLIQFQNNGVVDDSQLPKDRFSAERLKGVDSTLKIQPAKLEDSAVYLCASRPVGGDYNEQFFGPGTRLTVL.

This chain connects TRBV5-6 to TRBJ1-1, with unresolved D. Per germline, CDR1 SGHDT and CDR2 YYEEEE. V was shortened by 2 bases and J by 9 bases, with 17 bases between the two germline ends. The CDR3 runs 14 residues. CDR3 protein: CASSFMGSYAKAFF. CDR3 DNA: TGTGCCAGCAGCTTCATGGGGAGTTACGCCAAAGCTTTCTTT.